The TCR beta chain described here comes from a study of regulatory T cells in long-lasting Graves disease. Arm-PCR of CDR3 regions with iRepertoire HTBI primers generated TCR beta libraries. TCRdb called the multiplex PCR reads again in MiXCR, with one record for every CDR3 protein. The repertoire has a few hundred thousand distinct CDR3 sequences, roughly 23% of them found once; the top ten carry less than 30%. Stated time point: persistent/refractory GD, antithyroid drugs over 5 years with positive TRAb. There was RNA extracted from PBMCs, and the TCR library was made from it. This receptor was identified in a middle-aged woman with Graves disease. Sequencing used peripheral blood mononuclear cells (PBMCs), obtained when the disease was refractory, from a patient treated with antithyroid drugs.

CDR3 DNA sequence: TGTGCCAGCAAATTGGACAGGCCCCCCTACAATGAGCAGTTCTTC. The encoded protein is CASKLDRPPYNEQFF. The gene calls are TRBV3-1 and TRBJ2-1, with 7 bases matching TRBD1. CDR1 is LGHDT and CDR2 is YNNKEL in the germline V gene (reference sequence). V was pared by 7 bases and J by 2 bases, with 8 bases of the junction left unmatched. The CDR3 has 15 residues.